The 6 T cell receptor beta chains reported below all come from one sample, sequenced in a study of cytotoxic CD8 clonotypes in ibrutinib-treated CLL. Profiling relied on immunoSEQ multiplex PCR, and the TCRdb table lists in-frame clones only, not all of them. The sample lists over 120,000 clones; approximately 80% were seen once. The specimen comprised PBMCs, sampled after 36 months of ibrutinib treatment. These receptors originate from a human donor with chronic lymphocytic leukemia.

The CDR3 DNA reads TGTGCCAGCAGCCCTACTAGCGGGGGGTACTATGAGCAGTTCTTC. This encodes CASSPTSGGYYEQFF. The chain carries TRBV4-2 and TRBJ2-1; 12 bases are shared with TRBD2. The CDR3 totals 15 residues. The germline gives CDR1 LGHNA, CDR2 YNFKEQ. The V segment lost 4 bases and the J segment 8 bases; nucleotides outside the gene matches: 6.

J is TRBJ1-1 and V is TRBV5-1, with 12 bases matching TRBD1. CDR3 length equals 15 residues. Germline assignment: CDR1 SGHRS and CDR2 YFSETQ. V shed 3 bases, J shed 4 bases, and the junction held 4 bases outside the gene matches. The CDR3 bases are TGCGCCAGCAGCTGGGGACAGGGGGCGACCACTGAAGCTTTCTTT. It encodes CASSWGQGATTEAFF.

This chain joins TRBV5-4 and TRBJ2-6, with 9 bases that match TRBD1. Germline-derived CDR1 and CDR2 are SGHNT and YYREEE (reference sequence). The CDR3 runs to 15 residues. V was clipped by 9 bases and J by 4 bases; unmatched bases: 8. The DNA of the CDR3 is TGTGCCACCCCTCGGACAGGGGACGGGGCCAACGTCCTGACTTTC. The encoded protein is CATPRTGDGANVLTF.

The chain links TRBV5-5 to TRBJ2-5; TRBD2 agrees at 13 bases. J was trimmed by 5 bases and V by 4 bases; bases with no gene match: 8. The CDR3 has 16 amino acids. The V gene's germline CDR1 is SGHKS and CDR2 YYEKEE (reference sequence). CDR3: CASSGLLAGGTETQYF. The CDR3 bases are TGTGCCAGCAGCGGACTACTAGCGGGGGGGACTGAGACCCAGTACTTC.

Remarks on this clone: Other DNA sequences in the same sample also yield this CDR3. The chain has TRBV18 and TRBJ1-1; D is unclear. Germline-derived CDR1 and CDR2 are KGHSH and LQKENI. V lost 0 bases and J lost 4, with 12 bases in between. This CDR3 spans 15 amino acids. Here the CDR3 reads CASSPPGRGGTEAFF. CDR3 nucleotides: TGTGCCAGCTCACCACCCGGGCGCGGAGGCACTGAAGCTTTCTTT. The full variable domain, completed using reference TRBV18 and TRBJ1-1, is NAGVMQNPRHLVRRRGQEARLRCSPMKGHSHVYWYRQLPEEGLKFMVYLQKENIIDESGMPKERFSAEFPKEGPSILRIQQVVRGDSAAYFCASSPPGRGGTEAFFGQGTRLTVV.

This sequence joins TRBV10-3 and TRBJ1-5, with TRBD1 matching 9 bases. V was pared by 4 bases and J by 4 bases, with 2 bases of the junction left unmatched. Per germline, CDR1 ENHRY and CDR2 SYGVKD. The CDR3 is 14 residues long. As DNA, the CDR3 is TGTGCCATCAGTGTGGGACAGGGAAATCAGCCCCAGCATTTT. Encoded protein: CAISVGQGNQPQHF.